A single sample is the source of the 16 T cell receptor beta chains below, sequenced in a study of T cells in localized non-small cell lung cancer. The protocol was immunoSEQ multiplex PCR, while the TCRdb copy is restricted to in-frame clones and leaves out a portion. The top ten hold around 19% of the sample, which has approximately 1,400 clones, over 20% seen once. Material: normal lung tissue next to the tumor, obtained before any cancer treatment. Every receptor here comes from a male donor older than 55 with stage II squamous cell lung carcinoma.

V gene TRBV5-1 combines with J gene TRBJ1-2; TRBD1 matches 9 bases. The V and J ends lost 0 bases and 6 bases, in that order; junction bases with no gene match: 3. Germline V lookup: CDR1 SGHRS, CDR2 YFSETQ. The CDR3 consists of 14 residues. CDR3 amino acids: CASSLDRGLHGYTF. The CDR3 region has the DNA TGCGCCAGCAGCTTGGACAGGGGGCTACATGGCTACACCTTC.

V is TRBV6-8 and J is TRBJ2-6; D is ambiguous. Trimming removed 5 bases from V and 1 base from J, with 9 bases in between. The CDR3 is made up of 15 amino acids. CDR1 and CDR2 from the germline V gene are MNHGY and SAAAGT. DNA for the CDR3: TGTGCCAGCAGTCGGCGGAGATCTGGGGCCAACGTCCTGACTTTC. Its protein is CASSRRRSGANVLTF.

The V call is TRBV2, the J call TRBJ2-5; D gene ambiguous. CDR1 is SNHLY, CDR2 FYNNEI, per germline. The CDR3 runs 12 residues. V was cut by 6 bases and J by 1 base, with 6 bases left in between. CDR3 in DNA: TGTGCCAGCAGGGACCGCCAAGAGACCCAGTACTTC. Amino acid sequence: CASRDRQETQYF.

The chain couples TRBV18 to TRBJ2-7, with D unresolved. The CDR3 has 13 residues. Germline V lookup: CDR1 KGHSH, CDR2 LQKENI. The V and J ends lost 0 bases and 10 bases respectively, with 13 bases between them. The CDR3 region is CASSPPVDATQYF. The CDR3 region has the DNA TGTGCCAGCTCACCACCGGTCGACGCGACACAGTACTTC.

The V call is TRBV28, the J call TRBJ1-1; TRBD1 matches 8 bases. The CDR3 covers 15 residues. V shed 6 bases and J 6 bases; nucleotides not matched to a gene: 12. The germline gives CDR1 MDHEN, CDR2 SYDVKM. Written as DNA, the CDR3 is TGTGCCAGCAGCACGTCTGGTCAGGGGGCGGCTGAAGCTTTCTTT. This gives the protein CASSTSGQGAAEAFF.

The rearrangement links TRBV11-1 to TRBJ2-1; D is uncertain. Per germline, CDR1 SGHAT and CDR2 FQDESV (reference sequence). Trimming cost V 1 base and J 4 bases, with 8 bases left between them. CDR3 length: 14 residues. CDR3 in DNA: TGTGCCAGCAGCTTAGGCCCCTCTTACAATGAGCAGTTCTTC. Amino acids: CASSLGPSYNEQFF.

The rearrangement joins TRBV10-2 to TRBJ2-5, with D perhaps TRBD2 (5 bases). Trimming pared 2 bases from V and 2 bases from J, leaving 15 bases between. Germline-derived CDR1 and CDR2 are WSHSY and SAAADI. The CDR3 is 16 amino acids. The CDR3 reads CASSEEGSGSQETQYF. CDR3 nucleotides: TGCGCCAGCAGTGAGGAGGGCTCGGGCTCGCAAGAGACCCAGTACTTC.

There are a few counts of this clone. The CDR3 reads CASSYSGRVWFF. The CDR3 coding sequence is TGTGCCAGCAGTTATTCCGGCAGGGTTTGGTTCTTC. This chain connects TRBV6-8 to TRBJ2-1, with a tentative D call TRBD1 (5 bases). Between the trimmed V and J ends, which lost 3 bases and 15 bases, there was a span of 15 bases. The CDR3 covers 12 residues. The germline CDR1 and CDR2 sequences are MNHGY and SAAAGT.

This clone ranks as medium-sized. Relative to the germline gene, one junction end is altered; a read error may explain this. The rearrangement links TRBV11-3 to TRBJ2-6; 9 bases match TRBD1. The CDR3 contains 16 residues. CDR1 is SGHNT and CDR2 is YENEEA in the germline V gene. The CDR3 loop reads CASSLDRGAGANVLTF. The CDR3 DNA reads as TGTGCCAGCAGCCTAGACAGGGGGGCTGGGGCCAACGTCCTGACTTTC. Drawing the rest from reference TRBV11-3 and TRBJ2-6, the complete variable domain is EAGVVQSPRYKIIEKKQPVAFWCNPISGHNTLYWYLQNLGQGPELLIRYENEEAVDDSQLPKDRFSAERLKGVDSTLKIQPAELGDSAVYLCASSLDRGAGANVLTFGAGSRLTVL.

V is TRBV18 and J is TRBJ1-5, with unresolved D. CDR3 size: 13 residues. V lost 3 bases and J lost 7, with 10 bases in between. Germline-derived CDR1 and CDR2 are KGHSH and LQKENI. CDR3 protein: CASSPQREQPQHF. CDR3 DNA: TGTGCCAGCTCACCCCAACGGGAACAGCCCCAGCATTTT. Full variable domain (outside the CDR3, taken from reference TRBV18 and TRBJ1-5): NAGVMQNPRHLVRRRGQEARLRCSPMKGHSHVYWYRQLPEEGLKFMVYLQKENIIDESGMPKERFSAEFPKEGPSILRIQQVVRGDSAAYFCASSPQREQPQHFGDGTRLSIL.

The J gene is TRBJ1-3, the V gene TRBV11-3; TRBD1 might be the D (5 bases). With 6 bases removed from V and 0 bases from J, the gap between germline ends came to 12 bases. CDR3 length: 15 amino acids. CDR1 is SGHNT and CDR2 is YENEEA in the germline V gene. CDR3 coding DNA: TGTGCCAGCAGTCCAACAGGATTCTCTGGAAACACCATATATTTT. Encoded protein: CASSPTGFSGNTIYF.

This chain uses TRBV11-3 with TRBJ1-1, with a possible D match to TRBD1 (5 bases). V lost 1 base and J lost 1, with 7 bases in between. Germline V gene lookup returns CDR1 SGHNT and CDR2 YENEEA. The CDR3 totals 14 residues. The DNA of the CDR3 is TGTGCCAGCAGCTTAGGACAGCAGAACACTGAAGCTTTCTTT. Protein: CASSLGQQNTEAFF.

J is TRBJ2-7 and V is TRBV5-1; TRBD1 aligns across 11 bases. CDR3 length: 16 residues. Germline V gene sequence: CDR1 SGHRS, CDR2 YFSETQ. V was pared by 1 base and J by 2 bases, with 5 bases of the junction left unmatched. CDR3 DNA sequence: TGCGCCAGCAGCTTGAGTCCGGGACAGGGGGCCTACGAGCAGTACTTC. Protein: CASSLSPGQGAYEQYF.

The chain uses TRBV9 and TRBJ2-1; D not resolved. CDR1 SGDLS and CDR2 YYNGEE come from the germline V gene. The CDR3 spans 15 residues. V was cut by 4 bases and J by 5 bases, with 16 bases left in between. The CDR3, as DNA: TGTGCCAGCAGCTCCCGGGCAACAAGGGACAATGAGCAGTTCTTC. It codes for CASSSRATRDNEQFF.

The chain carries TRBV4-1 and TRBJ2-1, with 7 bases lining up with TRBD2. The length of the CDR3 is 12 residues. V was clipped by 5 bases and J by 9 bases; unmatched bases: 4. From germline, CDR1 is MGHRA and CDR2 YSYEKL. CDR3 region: CASSGGSFEQFF. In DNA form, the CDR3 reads TGCGCCAGCAGCGGCGGGAGCTTTGAGCAGTTCTTC.

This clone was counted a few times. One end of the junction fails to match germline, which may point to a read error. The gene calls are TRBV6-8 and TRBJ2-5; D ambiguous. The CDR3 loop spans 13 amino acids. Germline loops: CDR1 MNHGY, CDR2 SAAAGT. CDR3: CAISKDGERTQYF. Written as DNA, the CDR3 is TGTGCCATCAGTAAGGACGGCGAACGGACCCAGTACTTC.